Below are 29 T cell receptor beta chains sequenced from a single sample in a study of OX40 agonist ivuxolimab in advanced cancers. The data were produced by immunoSEQ multiplex PCR, yet TCRdb's version contains in-frame clones alone and is incomplete. The sample lists fewer than 70,000 clones, roughly nine tenths seen once, with roughly 4.1% in the top ten. This material consisted of CD4+ or CD8+ T cells sorted from blood, taken in a trial of the OX40 agonist ivuxolimab. The receptors were sampled from an adult with an advanced solid tumor such as melanoma, head and neck, liver or kidney cancer.

The chain has TRBV30 and TRBJ2-7, with D hard to call. This CDR3 is built from 12 residues. Germline values: CDR1 GTSNPN, CDR2 SVGIG (reference sequence). The V end was cut by 1 base, the J end by 0 bases, with 4 bases between. The CDR3 reads CAWSANSYEQYF. The CDR3 coding sequence is TGTGCCTGGAGTGCAAACTCCTACGAGCAGTACTTC. Full variable domain (missing parts from reference TRBV30 and TRBJ2-7): SQTIHQWPATLVQPVGSPLSLECTVEGTSNPNLYWYRQAAGRGLQLLFYSVGIGQISSEVPQNLSASRPQDRQFILSSKKLLLSDSGFYLCAWSANSYEQYFGPGTRLTVT.

The chain uses TRBV15 and TRBJ2-7, with 11 bases matching TRBD1. V shed 3 bases, J shed 4 bases, and the junction held 5 bases outside the gene matches. This CDR3 is built from 15 residues. Germline V lookup: CDR1 LNHNV, CDR2 YYDKDF (reference sequence). CDR3 bases: TGTGCCACCAGCAGGGGACAGGGGGAAGCGTACGAGCAGTACGTC. It translates to CATSRGQGEAYEQYV.

The chain is built from TRBV6-6 and TRBJ1-1; no clear D. In germline, CDR1 is MNHNY, CDR2 SVGAGI (reference sequence). The CDR3 totals 13 residues. Trimming took 6 bases from V and 4 from J, leaving 12 bases between them. CDR3 protein: CASSNGPLTEAFF. The CDR3 coding sequence is TGTGCCAGCAGCAACGGGCCCCTCACTGAAGCTTTCTTT.

The chain combines TRBV2 with TRBJ2-7; D might be TRBD1 or TRBD2, each matching 5 bases. With 8 bases removed from V and 3 bases from J, the gap between germline ends came to 11 bases. Germline lookup yields CDR1 SNHLY and CDR2 FYNNEI. The CDR3 runs 12 residues. The CDR3 is CASLGAFYEQYV. For the CDR3, the DNA is TGTGCCAGCCTCGGGGCCTTCTACGAGCAGTACGTC.

The chain couples TRBV10-3 to TRBJ2-3, with TRBD2 matching over 7 bases. Germline V CDR1 and CDR2: ENHRY, SYGVKD. The CDR3 contains 16 residues. V was pared by 3 bases and J by 2 bases, with 8 bases of the junction left unmatched. The CDR3 sequence is CAISDLTGGPTDTQYF. CDR3 DNA sequence: TGTGCCATCAGTGATCTCACGGGGGGTCCCACAGATACGCAGTATTTT.

The DNA of the CDR3 is TGTGCCAGCAGCAGCACACCGGGACCCGGGGCAGATACGCAGTATTTT. Translating gives CASSSTPGPGADTQYF. V usage is TRBV9 and J usage is TRBJ2-3; D may correspond to TRBD1 or TRBD2 (5 bases each). The CDR3 has 16 amino acids. The V gene's germline CDR1 is SGDLS and CDR2 YYNGEE. Between the trimmed V and J ends, which lost 4 bases and 4 bases, there was a span of 19 bases.

The chain carries TRBV6-1 and TRBJ2-7; D might be TRBD1 (5 bases). This CDR3 contains 15 residues. From germline, CDR1 is MNHNS and CDR2 SASEGT. V lost 2 bases and J 3 bases, leaving 14 bases between the germline ends. The CDR3 protein is CASSESRDRYYEQYF. The CDR3 DNA sequence: TGTGCCAGCAGTGAAAGTAGAGACAGATACTACGAGCAGTACTTC.

The chain carries TRBV18 and TRBJ2-1, with D hard to call. V lost 2 bases to trimming and J lost 4 bases, with 9 bases between them. CDR3 length: 14 residues. Germline loops: CDR1 KGHSH, CDR2 LQKENI. The CDR3 coding sequence is TGTGCCAGCTCACCAATAGCACAGTACAATGAGCAGTTCTTC. Protein: CASSPIAQYNEQFF.

This chain connects TRBV15 to TRBJ1-3; D is possibly TRBD1 (6 bases). CDR1 is LNHNV and CDR2 is YYDKDF in the germline V gene (reference sequence). This CDR3 is built from 15 residues. Trimming stripped 10 bases from V and 4 bases from J, with 20 bases between. CDR3 residues: CAIVINQGPGNTIYF. The CDR3 DNA sequence: TGTGCCATCGTTATTAACCAGGGGCCAGGAAACACCATATATTTT.

The gene calls are TRBV11-3 and TRBJ2-7, with D possibly being TRBD2 (5 bases). Between the trimmed V and J ends, which lost 5 bases and 2 bases, there was a span of 13 bases. This CDR3 contains 14 residues. CDR1 is SGHNT and CDR2 is YENEEA in the germline V gene. As DNA, the CDR3 is TGTGCCAGCAGCCGTCGGAGCGGACCCTACGAGCAGTACTTC. Translated, it gives CASSRRSGPYEQYF.

The chain is built from TRBV5-6 and TRBJ2-5, with 7 bases fitting TRBD2. The germline CDR1 and CDR2 sequences are SGHDT and YYEEEE. The CDR3 spans 14 residues. V lost 2 bases, J lost 5 bases, and 6 bases stayed unmatched. The CDR3: CASSFPTSSETQYF. The CDR3 nucleotides read TGTGCCAGCAGCTTCCCGACTAGCTCGGAGACCCAGTACTTC.

The chain links TRBV10-3 to TRBJ2-7; 14 nucleotides align to TRBD2. In germline, CDR1 is ENHRY, CDR2 SYGVKD. The CDR3 is made up of 17 amino acids. The J segment lost 1 base and the V segment lost 4 bases, leaving 6 bases of the junction unmatched. This CDR3 is CAISGGTSGSMSYEQYF. The CDR3 nucleotides are TGTGCCATCAGTGGAGGGACTAGCGGGAGTATGTCCTACGAGCAGTACTTC.

J is TRBJ2-1 and V is TRBV5-1; D is ambiguous. The CDR3 is 14 amino acids. V shed 1 base and J shed 7 bases, with 12 bases lying between them. Germline loops: CDR1 SGHRS, CDR2 YFSETQ. The CDR3 region has the DNA TGCGCCAGCAGCTTGAAACCCTCTGGGAATGAGCAGTTCTTC. Residues: CASSLKPSGNEQFF.

The chain links TRBV19 to TRBJ2-5; D is unresolved. The germline V gene encodes CDR1 LNHDA and CDR2 SQIVND (reference sequence). The V end was cut by 5 bases, the J end by 5 bases, with 15 bases between. The CDR3 loop spans 14 amino acids. Here the CDR3 reads CASSGFGRIETQYF. The CDR3 region has the DNA TGTGCCAGTAGTGGCTTTGGTCGAATTGAGACCCAGTACTTC. Full variable domain (rest looked up from reference TRBV19 and TRBJ2-5): DGGITQSPKYLFRKEGQNVTLSCEQNLNHDAMYWYRQDPGQGLRLIYYSQIVNDFQKGDIAEGYSVSREKKESFPLTVTSAQKNPTAFYLCASSGFGRIETQYFGPGTRLLVL.

This chain links TRBV9 with TRBJ2-2; D gene uncertain. The V end lost 4 bases, the J end lost 3 bases, and 1 base lay between the germline ends. CDR3 length: 11 amino acids. Germline-derived CDR1 and CDR2 are SGDLS and YYNGEE. The chain's CDR3 is CASSHTGELFF. In nucleotides, the CDR3 is TGTGCCAGCAGCCACACCGGGGAGCTGTTTTTT.

V is TRBV30 and J is TRBJ1-2, with a possible D match to TRBD1 (5 bases). CDR3 length equals 12 residues. V was trimmed by 5 bases and J by 8 bases, leaving 15 bases between them. Germline CDR1 GTSNPN, CDR2 SVGIG (reference sequence). The CDR3 DNA follows: TGTGCCTGGGTCCAGGGTTTCGAAGGCTACACCTTC. Amino acids: CAWVQGFEGYTF.

The V gene is TRBV5-1, the J gene TRBJ1-1, with 8 nucleotides matching TRBD1. The J segment lost 1 base and the V segment lost 3 bases, leaving 2 bases of the junction unmatched. The CDR3 contains 14 residues. Germline CDR1 and CDR2: SGHRS and YFSETQ. The DNA for the CDR3 is TGCGCCAGCAGCTGGGACAGGTGGAACACTGAAGCTTTCTTT. Translating it yields CASSWDRWNTEAFF.

This chain connects TRBV7-8 to TRBJ1-2; D remains unclear. The CDR3 totals 14 residues. Per germline, CDR1 SGHVS and CDR2 FQNEAQ. V shed 5 bases and J shed 4 bases, with 14 bases lying between them. The CDR3 region has the DNA TGTGCCAGCAGCACGCGAGGGATCTTCTATGGCTACACCTTC. It specifies CASSTRGIFYGYTF.

This chain uses TRBV7-9 with TRBJ1-2; no reliable D call. V was trimmed by 2 bases and J by 0 bases, leaving 10 bases between them. Germline V gene sequence: CDR1 SEHNR, CDR2 FQNEAQ (reference sequence). The CDR3 has 15 residues. The CDR3 DNA follows: TGTGCCAGCAGCTTAATGGGGAGCTCTAACTATGGCTACACCTTC. Residues: CASSLMGSSNYGYTF.

Comments on this clone: Different DNA sequences within this sample yield the same CDR3. V and J are TRBV9 and TRBJ2-1; D gene unclear. The V gene lost 2 bases and the J gene lost 8 bases, with 5 bases spanning the gap. This CDR3 comprises 11 residues. Germline assignment: CDR1 SGDLS and CDR2 YYNGEE. This chain's CDR3 is CASSVAHEQFF. CDR3 nucleotide sequence: TGTGCCAGCAGCGTCGCGCATGAGCAGTTCTTC.

The V gene is TRBV5-4, the J gene TRBJ1-4, with unresolved D. Germline values: CDR1 SGHNT, CDR2 YYREEE (reference sequence). CDR3 length: 16 residues. V was shortened by 4 bases and J by 8 bases, with 21 bases between the two germline ends. The CDR3 reads CASSAQIWVGGEKLFF. The CDR3 DNA reads TGTGCCAGCAGCGCCCAAATTTGGGTTGGTGGAGAAAAACTGTTTTTT. The entire variable domain, with the rest obtained from reference TRBV5-4 and TRBJ1-4, is as follows: ETGVTQSPTHLIKTRGQQVTLRCSSQSGHNTVSWYQQALGQGPQFIFQYYREEENGRGNFPPRFSGLQFPNYSSELNVNALELDDSALYLCASSAQIWVGGEKLFFGSGTQLSVL.

The chain employs TRBV27 and TRBJ1-1; D might be TRBD1 (5 bases). The CDR3 is made up of 19 amino acids. V was trimmed by 4 bases and J by 5 bases, leaving 29 bases between them. Germline-derived CDR1 and CDR2 are MNHEY and SMNVEV (reference sequence). CDR3 sequence (DNA): TGTGCCAGCAGTTCCCCCTCCCAGGGTACATTGCAAGAGAGGACTGAAGCTTTCTTT. Its translation is CASSSPSQGTLQERTEAFF.

CDR3: CAVGLAAYNEQFF. CDR3 in DNA: TGTGCCGTTGGGCTAGCGGCCTACAATGAGCAGTTCTTC. The genes are TRBV30 and TRBJ2-1; 7 bases match TRBD2. Germline CDR1 is GTSNPN and CDR2 is SVGIG (reference sequence). The trim removed 8 bases at V and 2 bases at J, leaving 6 bases unmatched. CDR3 length equals 13 residues.

The chain recombines TRBV7-9 with TRBJ1-3, with D possibly matching TRBD1 (5 bases). Per germline, CDR1 SEHNR and CDR2 FQNEAQ (reference sequence). V lost 3 bases to trimming and J lost 1 base, with 10 bases between them. The CDR3 consists of 15 residues. The CDR3 DNA is TGTGCCAGCAGCTTTGACAGTTATTCTGGAAACACCATATATTTT. This codes for CASSFDSYSGNTIYF.

The rearrangement joins TRBV14 to TRBJ2-1; 9 positions match TRBD1. V gave up 3 bases and J gave up 6 bases; unmatched junction bases: 12. CDR3 length: 17 amino acids. Looked up from germline, CDR1 is SGHDN and CDR2 is FVKESK. CDR3 protein: CASSQWWTGANINEQFF. The DNA for the CDR3 is TGTGCCAGCAGCCAGTGGTGGACAGGGGCTAATATCAATGAGCAGTTCTTC.

This chain uses TRBV5-1 with TRBJ1-1; TRBD1 is a possible D gene (6 bases). CDR3 length: 15 residues. V shed 4 bases and J shed 5 bases, with 18 bases lying between them. Germline V CDR1 and CDR2: SGHRS, YFSETQ. DNA for the CDR3: TGCGCCAGCAGCGACCCCGGTAGGGGGGTTACTGAAGCTTTCTTT. Its protein product is CASSDPGRGVTEAFF.

V and J are TRBV6-4 and TRBJ2-3, with D unresolved. In germline, CDR1 is MRHNA, CDR2 SNTAGT. This CDR3 is built from 15 residues. The V gene lost 3 bases and the J gene lost 0 bases, with 10 bases spanning the gap. The CDR3 region is CASSETETSTDTQYF. The CDR3 nucleotides are TGTGCCAGCAGTGAAACGGAAACTAGCACAGATACGCAGTATTTT.

Here the CDR3 DNA reads TGTGCCAGCAGCTTGGCAGTTGGCAGGGGGTACGATGAGCAGTTCTTC. Protein sequence: CASSLAVGRGYDEQFF. This sequence joins TRBV5-4 and TRBJ2-1, with 7 bases matching TRBD1. In germline, CDR1 is SGHNT, CDR2 YYREEE (reference sequence). J lost 8 bases, V lost 0 bases, and 11 bases had no gene match. The CDR3 sequence is 16 residues long.

The chain recombines TRBV30 with TRBJ2-7; TRBD1 matches at 9 bases. After removal of 5 bases from V and 3 bases from J, the junction contained 11 bases not matched to a gene. Germline V gene lookup returns CDR1 GTSNPN and CDR2 SVGIG (reference sequence). The CDR3 sequence is 15 residues long. The DNA for the CDR3 is TGTGCCTGGCGGACCCTGGGACAGGGCCACTACGAGCAGTACTTC. Translating gives CAWRTLGQGHYEQYF.